This T cell receptor beta chain was recorded in a study of blood T cell repertoires in COVID-19. Overall study: From the United States, Italy and Spain came samples of acute and convalescent COVID-19. The analysed material was cDNA or gDNA that came from T cells, B-cell-depleted T cells, or PBMCs.

CDR1 and CDR2 from the germline V gene are MRHNA and SNTAGT. The V and J ends lost 5 bases and 5 bases respectively, with 12 bases between them. This CDR3 comprises 14 residues. In the study's own analysis: Amplifying reference gene primers gave estimates of nucleated cell counts. The data were produced by immunoSEQ multiplex PCR, yet TCRdb's version contains in-frame clones alone and is incomplete. The V and J calls and clone size are taken from that table; D and trimming were inferred from the DNA. The sample shows roughly 68,000 clones, approximately 85% of them seen only once. The chain recombines TRBV6-4 with TRBJ2-2; tentatively, D is TRBD2 (6 bases). Sequenced material: peripheral blood. The origin of this receptor is a man aged 50 or older with acute or convalescent COVID-19. The CDR3 DNA reads as TGTGCCAGCAGTACCGGGGGTGGAACCGGGGAGCTGTTTTTT. It specifies CASSTGGGTGELFF.